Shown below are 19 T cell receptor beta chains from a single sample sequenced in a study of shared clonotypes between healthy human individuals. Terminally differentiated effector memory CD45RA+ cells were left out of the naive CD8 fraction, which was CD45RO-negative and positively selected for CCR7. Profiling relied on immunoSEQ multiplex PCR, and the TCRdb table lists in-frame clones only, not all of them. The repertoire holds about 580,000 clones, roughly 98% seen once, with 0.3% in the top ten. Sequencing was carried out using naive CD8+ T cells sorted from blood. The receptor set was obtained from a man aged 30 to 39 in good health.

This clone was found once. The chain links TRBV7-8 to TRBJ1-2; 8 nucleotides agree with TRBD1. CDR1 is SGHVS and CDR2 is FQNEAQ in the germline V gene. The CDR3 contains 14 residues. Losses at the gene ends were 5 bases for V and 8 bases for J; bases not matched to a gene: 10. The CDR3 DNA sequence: TGTGCCAGCAGCATTCCAGGGGGCGCTGGGGGCTACACCTTC. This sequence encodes CASSIPGGAGGYTF.

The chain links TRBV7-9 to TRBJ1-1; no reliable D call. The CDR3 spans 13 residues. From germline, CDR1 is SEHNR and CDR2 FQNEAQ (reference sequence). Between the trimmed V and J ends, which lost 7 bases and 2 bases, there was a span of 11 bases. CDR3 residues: CASTPRGNTEAFF. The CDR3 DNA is TGTGCCAGCACCCCTAGAGGTAACACTGAAGCTTTCTTT.

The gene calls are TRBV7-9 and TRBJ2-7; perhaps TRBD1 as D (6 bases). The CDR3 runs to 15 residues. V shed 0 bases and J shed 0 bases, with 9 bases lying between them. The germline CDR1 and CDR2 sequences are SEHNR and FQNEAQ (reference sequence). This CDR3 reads CASSLATGSSYEQYF. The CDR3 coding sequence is TGTGCCAGCAGCTTAGCGACAGGTAGCTCCTACGAGCAGTACTTC.

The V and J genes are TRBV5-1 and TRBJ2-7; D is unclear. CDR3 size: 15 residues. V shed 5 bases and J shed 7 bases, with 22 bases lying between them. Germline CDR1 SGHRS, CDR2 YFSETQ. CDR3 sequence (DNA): TGCGCCAGCAGTTTGATCTCGGGCCCCTCTCGAGAGCAGTACTTC. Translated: CASSLISGPSREQYF.

This chain's CDR3 is CSVPAPSKNEQYF. The CDR3 coding sequence is TGCAGCGTCCCCGCCCCGAGTAAAAACGAGCAGTACTTC. The chain recombines TRBV29-1 with TRBJ2-7, with D unclear. Trimming pared 6 bases from V and 5 bases from J, leaving 17 bases between. Looked up from germline, CDR1 is SQVTM and CDR2 is ANQGSEA. The CDR3 has 13 amino acids.

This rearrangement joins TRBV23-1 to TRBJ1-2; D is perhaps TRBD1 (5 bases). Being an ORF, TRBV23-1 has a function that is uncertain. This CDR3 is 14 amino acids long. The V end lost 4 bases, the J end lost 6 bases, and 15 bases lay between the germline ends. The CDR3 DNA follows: TGCGCCAGCAGTCCGATCCCCCGGGGCCATGGCTACACCTTC. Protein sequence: CASSPIPRGHGYTF.

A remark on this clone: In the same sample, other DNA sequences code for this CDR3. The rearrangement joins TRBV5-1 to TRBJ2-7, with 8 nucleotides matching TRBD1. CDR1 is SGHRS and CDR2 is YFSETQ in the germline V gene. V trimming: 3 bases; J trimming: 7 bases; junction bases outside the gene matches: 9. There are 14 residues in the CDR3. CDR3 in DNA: TGCGCCAGCAGCTATACAGGGGGTCGGCGGGAGCAGTACTTC. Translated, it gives CASSYTGGRREQYF.

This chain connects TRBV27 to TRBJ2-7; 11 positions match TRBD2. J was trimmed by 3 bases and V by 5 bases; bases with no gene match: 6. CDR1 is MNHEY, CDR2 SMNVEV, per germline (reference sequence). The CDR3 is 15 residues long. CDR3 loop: CASSGRLAGYYEQYF. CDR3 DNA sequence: TGTGCCAGCAGTGGGAGACTAGCGGGATACTACGAGCAGTACTTC.

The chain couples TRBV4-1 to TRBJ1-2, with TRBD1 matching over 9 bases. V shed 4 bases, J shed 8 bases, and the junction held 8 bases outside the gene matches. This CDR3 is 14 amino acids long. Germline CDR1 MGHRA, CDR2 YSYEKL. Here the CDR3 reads CASSPTGTGMGYTF. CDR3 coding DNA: TGCGCCAGCAGCCCGACCGGGACAGGGATGGGCTACACCTTC.

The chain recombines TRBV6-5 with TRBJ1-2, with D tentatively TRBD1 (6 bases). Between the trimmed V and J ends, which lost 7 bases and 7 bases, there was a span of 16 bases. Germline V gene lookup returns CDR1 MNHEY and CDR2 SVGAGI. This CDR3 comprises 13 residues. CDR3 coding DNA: TGTGCCAGCACTCCCGGGGGAGGGGGTGGCTACACCTTC. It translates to CASTPGGGGGYTF.

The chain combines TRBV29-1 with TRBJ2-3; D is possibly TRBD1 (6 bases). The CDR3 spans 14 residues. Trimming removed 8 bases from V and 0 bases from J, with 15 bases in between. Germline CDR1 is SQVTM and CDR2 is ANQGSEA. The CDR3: CSSDSGASTDTQYF. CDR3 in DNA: TGCAGCTCAGACTCAGGGGCGAGCACAGATACGCAGTATTTT.

The DNA of the CDR3 is TGTGCCAGCAGCTTTCGACAGGACTCCTACGAGCAGTACTTC. Protein: CASSFRQDSYEQYF. The chain links TRBV5-5 to TRBJ2-7; maybe TRBD1 (6 bases). This CDR3 is built from 14 residues. The V gene's germline CDR1 is SGHKS and CDR2 YYEKEE (reference sequence). Trimming removed 2 bases from V and 0 bases from J, with 9 bases in between.

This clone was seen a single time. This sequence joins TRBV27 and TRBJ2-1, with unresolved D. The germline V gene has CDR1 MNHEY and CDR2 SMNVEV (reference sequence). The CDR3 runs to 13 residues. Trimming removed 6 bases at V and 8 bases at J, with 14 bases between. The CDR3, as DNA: TGTGCCAGCAGCCTACAAACTTTCGATGAGCAGTTCTTC. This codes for CASSLQTFDEQFF.

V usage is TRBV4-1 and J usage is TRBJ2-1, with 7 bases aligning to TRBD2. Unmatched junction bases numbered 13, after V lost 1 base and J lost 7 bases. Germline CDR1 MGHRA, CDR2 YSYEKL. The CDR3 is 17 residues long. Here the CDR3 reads CASSQAERDEVGNEQFF. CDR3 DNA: TGCGCCAGCAGCCAAGCGGAGCGGGATGAGGTGGGGAATGAGCAGTTCTTC.

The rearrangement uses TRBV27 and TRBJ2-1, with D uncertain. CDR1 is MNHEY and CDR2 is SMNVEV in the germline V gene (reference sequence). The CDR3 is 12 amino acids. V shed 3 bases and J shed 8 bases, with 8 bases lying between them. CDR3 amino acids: CASSFSIDEQFF. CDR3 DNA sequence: TGTGCCAGCAGTTTTTCTATCGATGAGCAGTTCTTC.

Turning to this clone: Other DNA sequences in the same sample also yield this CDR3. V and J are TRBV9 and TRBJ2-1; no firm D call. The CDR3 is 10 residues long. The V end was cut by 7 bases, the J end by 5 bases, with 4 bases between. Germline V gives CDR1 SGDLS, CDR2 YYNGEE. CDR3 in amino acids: CASGDNEQFF. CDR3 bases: TGTGCCAGCGGCGACAATGAGCAGTTCTTC. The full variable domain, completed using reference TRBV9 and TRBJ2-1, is DSGVTQTPKHLITATGQRVTLRCSPRSGDLSVYWYQQSLDQGLQFLIQYYNGEERAKGNILERFSAQQFPDLHSELNLSSLELGDSALYFCASGDNEQFFGPGTRLTVL.

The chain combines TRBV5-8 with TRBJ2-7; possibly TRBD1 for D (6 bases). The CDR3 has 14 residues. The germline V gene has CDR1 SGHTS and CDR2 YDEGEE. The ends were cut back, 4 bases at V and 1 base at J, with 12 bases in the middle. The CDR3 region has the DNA TGTGCCAGCAGCAGACGACAGGATTCCTACGAGCAGTACTTC. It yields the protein CASSRRQDSYEQYF.

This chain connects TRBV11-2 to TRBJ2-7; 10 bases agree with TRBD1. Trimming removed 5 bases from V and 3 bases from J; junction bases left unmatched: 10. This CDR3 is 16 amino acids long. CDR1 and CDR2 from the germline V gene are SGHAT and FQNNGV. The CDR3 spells CASSPTRTGGIYEQYF. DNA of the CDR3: TGTGCCAGCAGCCCCACCCGGACAGGGGGGATCTACGAGCAGTACTTC.

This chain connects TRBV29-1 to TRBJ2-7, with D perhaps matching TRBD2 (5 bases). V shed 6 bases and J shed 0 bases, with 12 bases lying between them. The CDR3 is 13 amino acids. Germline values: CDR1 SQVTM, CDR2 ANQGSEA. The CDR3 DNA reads TGCAGCGTCGTTCTCGGGGACTCCTACGAGCAGTACTTC. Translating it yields CSVVLGDSYEQYF.